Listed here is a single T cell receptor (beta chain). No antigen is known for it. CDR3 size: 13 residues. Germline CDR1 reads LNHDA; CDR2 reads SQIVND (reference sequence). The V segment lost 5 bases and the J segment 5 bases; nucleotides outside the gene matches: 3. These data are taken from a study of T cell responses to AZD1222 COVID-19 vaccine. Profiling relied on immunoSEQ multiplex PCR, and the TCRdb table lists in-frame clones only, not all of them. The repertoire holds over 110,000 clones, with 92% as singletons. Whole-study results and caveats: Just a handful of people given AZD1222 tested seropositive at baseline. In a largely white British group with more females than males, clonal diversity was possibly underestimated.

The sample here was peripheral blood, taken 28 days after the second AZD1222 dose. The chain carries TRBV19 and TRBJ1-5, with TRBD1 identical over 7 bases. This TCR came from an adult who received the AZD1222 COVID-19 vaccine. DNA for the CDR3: TGTGCCAGTAGTTTCACAGGGGATCAGCCCCAGCATTTT. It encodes CASSFTGDQPQHF. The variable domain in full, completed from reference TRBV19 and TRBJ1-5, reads DGGITQSPKYLFRKEGQNVTLSCEQNLNHDAMYWYRQDPGQGLRLIYYSQIVNDFQKGDIAEGYSVSREKKESFPLTVTSAQKNPTAFYLCASSFTGDQPQHFGDGTRLSIL.